This T cell receptor (beta chain) originates from a study of blood T cells in healthy people across ages. Study observations and caveats: The fall in TCR beta diversity per million T cells was roughly linear with age. There was a strong correlation between TCR beta diversity and naive T cell percentage.

Healthy Russian Caucasian donors spanned ages 6 to 90 years. Then a second PCR, running about 6 to 12 cycles, was carried out with a sample-barcoded 5' primer and a J-beta primer mix. One entry per CDR3 protein results from TCRdb running MiXCR on the 5' RACE reads. The profile shows more than 650,000 distinct CDR3 sequences, 22% of them singletons. Of note for this clonotype: What it binds is not known.

Germline V CDR1 and CDR2: DFQATT, SNEGSKA (reference sequence). V dropped 6 bases and J dropped 8 bases, with 16 bases sitting between them. This CDR3 comprises 13 residues. Sequencing input: blood. This sequence was found in a man aged 70 or older in good health. The V and J genes are TRBV20-1 and TRBJ1-4; tentative D call: TRBD1 (5 bases). The CDR3 region is CSALGRAAEKLFF. For the CDR3, the DNA is TGCAGTGCGCTGGGCAGGGCTGCGGAAAAACTGTTTTTT.